A single sample gave rise to the 22 T cell receptor beta chains below, sequenced in a study of blood T cell repertoires in COVID-19. Data came from immunoSEQ multiplex PCR; TCRdb stores just in-frame clones and leaves some out. This table holds approximately 250,000 clones, approximately 80% found once. The specimen was peripheral blood. These receptors all come from a woman in her thirties or forties who had recovered from COVID-19.

The table lists this clone with a count of one. This rearrangement joins TRBV29-1 to TRBJ2-7, with TRBD2 identical over 10 bases. V lost 5 bases and J lost 8; bases outside the gene matches: 15. Germline assignment: CDR1 SQVTM and CDR2 ANQGSEA. This CDR3 contains 15 residues. The CDR3, as DNA: TGCAGCGTTCACCTGAGCGGGGGGGATGGTACGAAGCAGTACTTC. The encoded protein is CSVHLSGGDGTKQYF.

This clone has a single count. The rearrangement links TRBV2 to TRBJ2-7; 7 nucleotides agree with TRBD1. Germline V lookup: CDR1 SNHLY, CDR2 FYNNEI. V gave up 6 bases and J gave up 2 bases; unmatched junction bases: 7. The CDR3 totals 14 residues. CDR3: CASRWDRRTYEQYF. The CDR3 bases are TGTGCCAGCAGGTGGGACAGAAGGACCTACGAGCAGTACTTC.

J is TRBJ2-1 and V is TRBV2, with D possibly being TRBD1 (5 bases). From germline, CDR1 is SNHLY and CDR2 FYNNEI. The CDR3 has 18 amino acids. The V end was cut by 8 bases, the J end by 1 base, with 24 bases between. The CDR3 DNA follows: TGTGCCAGCCTTTCAGGGATTCTGAATTTGGGATCCTACAATGAGCAGTTCTTC. Amino acid sequence: CASLSGILNLGSYNEQFF.

CDR3 amino acids: CSVRTETDEQYF. The CDR3 DNA follows: TGCAGCGTTAGGACAGAAACCGACGAGCAGTACTTC. The chain combines TRBV29-1 with TRBJ2-7; TRBD1 might be the D (6 bases). V lost 5 bases, J lost 5 bases, and 13 bases lay in between. The germline gives CDR1 SQVTM, CDR2 ANQGSEA. The CDR3 has 12 residues.

The V and J genes are TRBV5-1 and TRBJ2-5; D may be TRBD1 (5 bases). CDR3 size: 21 residues. V gave up 0 bases and J gave up 1 base, with 28 bases separating them. In germline, CDR1 is SGHRS, CDR2 YFSETQ. The DNA for the CDR3 is TGCGCCAGCAGCTTGGCTCCCGTGTCTGCGGCAGGGCGTACCAGCCAAGAGACCCAGTACTTC. This encodes CASSLAPVSAAGRTSQETQYF.

The chain has TRBV10-3 and TRBJ2-5, with D perhaps TRBD1 (5 bases). V was trimmed by 3 bases and J by 2 bases, leaving 7 bases between them. Germline V lookup: CDR1 ENHRY, CDR2 SYGVKD. This CDR3 has 13 amino acids. Here the CDR3 DNA reads TGTGCCATCAGTGATAGACAGCAAGAGACCCAGTACTTC. The encoded protein is CAISDRQQETQYF.

This clone showed up just a few times. The CDR3 protein is CASSLRSGAHRTDTQYF. The DNA for the CDR3 is TGTGCCAGCAGCTTAAGGTCAGGGGCGCACCGCACAGATACGCAGTATTTT. The rearrangement links TRBV7-2 to TRBJ2-3; maybe TRBD1 (6 bases). With 2 bases removed from V and 1 base from J, the gap between germline ends came to 16 bases. Germline-derived CDR1 and CDR2 are SGHTA and FQGNSA. This CDR3 comprises 17 residues.

The V gene is TRBV19, the J gene TRBJ1-5; 7 nucleotides agree with TRBD1. CDR1 and CDR2 from the germline V gene are LNHDA and SQIVND (reference sequence). After removal of 4 bases from V and 0 bases from J, the junction contained 3 bases not matched to a gene. The CDR3 runs 15 residues. For the CDR3, the DNA is TGTGCCAGTAGTAGGACAGGCTTTAGCAATCAGCCCCAGCATTTT. It translates to CASSRTGFSNQPQHF.

The chain joins TRBV10-3 to TRBJ2-1; 9 bases agree with TRBD1. Germline lookup yields CDR1 ENHRY and CDR2 SYGVKD. CDR3 size: 16 residues. With 2 bases clipped from V and 3 bases from J, the junction kept 5 bases outside the gene matches. CDR3 residues: CAISETDRGHYNEQFF. The CDR3 DNA is TGTGCCATCAGTGAGACGGACAGGGGCCACTACAATGAGCAGTTCTTC.

The chain recombines TRBV30 with TRBJ1-4, with 12 bases that match TRBD1. The V and J ends lost 5 bases and 7 bases, in that order; junction bases with no gene match: 2. Germline loops: CDR1 GTSNPN, CDR2 SVGIG (reference sequence). The CDR3 length is 13 residues. In nucleotides, the CDR3 is TGTGCCTGGGGGACAGGGGGCCGTGAAAAACTGTTTTTT. This encodes CAWGTGGREKLFF.

The V call is TRBV7-9, the J call TRBJ1-4, with D tentatively TRBD1 (6 bases). CDR3 length: 15 residues. Germline V gene sequence: CDR1 SEHNR, CDR2 FQNEAQ (reference sequence). Trimming took off 3 bases at V and 0 bases at J, with 8 bases between the two ends. The CDR3 here is CASSFRTATNEKLFF. CDR3 DNA: TGTGCCAGCAGCTTCAGGACAGCAACTAATGAAAAACTGTTTTTT.

This sequence joins TRBV5-1 and TRBJ2-2; tentative D call: TRBD1 (6 bases). CDR1 is SGHRS, CDR2 YFSETQ, per germline. This CDR3 is built from 15 residues. V was cut by 3 bases and J by 4 bases, with 13 bases left in between. CDR3 nucleotide sequence: TGCGCCAGCAGCTCGCAAGGGACATCCACCGGGGAGCTGTTTTTT. It codes for CASSSQGTSTGELFF. Combining the CDR3 with reference TRBV5-1 and TRBJ2-2 gives the whole variable domain KAGVTQTPRYLIKTRGQQVTLSCSPISGHRSVSWYQQTPGQGLQFLFEYFSETQRNKGNFPGRFSGRQFSNSRSEMNVSTLELGDSALYLCASSSQGTSTGELFFGEGSRLTVL.

The chain carries TRBV3-1 (or the pseudogene TRBV3-2) and TRBJ2-5, with 7 bases identical to TRBD1. The V segment lost 5 bases and the J segment 0 bases; nucleotides outside the gene matches: 6. The CDR3 loop spans 15 amino acids. Germline CDR1 and CDR2: LGHDT and YNNKEL (reference sequence). The DNA for the CDR3 is TGTGCCAGCAGCTCGACAGGGACGTACCAAGAGACCCAGTACTTC. This translates into CASSSTGTYQETQYF.

The chain recombines TRBV18 with TRBJ2-1, with TRBD1 matching 12 bases. The germline V gene has CDR1 KGHSH and CDR2 LQKENI. This CDR3 spans 17 amino acids. V gave up 6 bases and J gave up 9 bases; unmatched junction bases: 15. CDR3 coding DNA: TGTGCCAGCTCGCCCCAGGAGCCGGGACAGGGGGCTGTTGAGCAGTTCTTC. It specifies CASSPQEPGQGAVEQFF.

This clone was detected once. The rearrangement uses TRBV9 and TRBJ2-7, with D maybe TRBD2 (5 bases). In germline, CDR1 is SGDLS, CDR2 YYNGEE. Deletions cut 4 bases from V and 5 bases from J, with 10 bases between. This CDR3 is 12 amino acids long. CDR3 bases: TGTGCCAGCAGCCTAGCCTCGGACGAGCAGTACTTC. Amino acid sequence: CASSLASDEQYF.

The chain has TRBV2 and TRBJ1-1, with D possibly being TRBD1 (6 bases). The CDR3 covers 14 residues. In germline, CDR1 is SNHLY, CDR2 FYNNEI. The germline V and J ends were trimmed by 4 bases and 3 bases, with 12 bases remaining between them. CDR3 amino acids: CASSVGQGHTEAFF. CDR3 DNA sequence: TGTGCCAGCAGTGTCGGCCAGGGGCACACTGAAGCTTTCTTT. The whole variable domain, remainder taken from reference TRBV2 and TRBJ1-1, is EPEVTQTPSHQVTQMGQEVILRCVPISNHLYFYWYRQILGQKVEFLVSFYNNEISEKSEIFDDQFSVERPDGSNFTLKIRSTKLEDSAMYFCASSVGQGHTEAFFGQGTRLTVV.

V is TRBV7-2 and J is TRBJ1-1, with TRBD1 as a possible D gene (5 bases). Germline values: CDR1 SGHTA, CDR2 FQGNSA. CDR3 length: 14 amino acids. Trimming removed 2 bases at V and 1 base at J, with 8 bases between. CDR3 amino acids: CASSLLGGNTEAFF. Written as DNA, the CDR3 is TGTGCCAGCAGCTTACTGGGGGGGAACACTGAAGCTTTCTTT.

The rearrangement links TRBV12-5 to TRBJ2-5; 7 bases fit TRBD1. The CDR3 sequence is 15 residues long. Trimming at V came to 6 bases and at J to 6 bases, leaving 13 bases not matched to a gene. Germline-derived CDR1 and CDR2 are LGHNT and FRNRAP. The chain's CDR3 is CASGTDRVPSQTQYF. The CDR3 bases are TGTGCTAGTGGAACCGACAGGGTACCCTCCCAGACCCAGTACTTC.

This chain connects TRBV18 to TRBJ1-2; TRBD1 matches at 7 bases. CDR1 is KGHSH, CDR2 LQKENI, per germline. The CDR3 covers 15 residues. Trimming removed 2 bases from V and 2 bases from J; junction bases left unmatched: 5. For the CDR3, the DNA is TGTGCCAGCTCACCATCCCCGACAGGGAACTATGGCTACACCTTC. Residues: CASSPSPTGNYGYTF. Full variable domain (remainder filled in from reference TRBV18 and TRBJ1-2): NAGVMQNPRHLVRRRGQEARLRCSPMKGHSHVYWYRQLPEEGLKFMVYLQKENIIDESGMPKERFSAEFPKEGPSILRIQQVVRGDSAAYFCASSPSPTGNYGYTFGSGTRLTVV.

V gene TRBV5-1 combines with J gene TRBJ2-3; weak D call: TRBD1 (6 bases). This CDR3 has 15 amino acids. The ends were cut back, 0 bases at V and 7 bases at J, with 15 bases in the middle. Germline values: CDR1 SGHRS, CDR2 YFSETQ. DNA for the CDR3: TGCGCCAGCAGCTTGGCTGGGGGCGAGGTGAATACGCAGTATTTT. Translated: CASSLAGGEVNTQYF. Full variable domain (rest looked up from reference TRBV5-1 and TRBJ2-3): KAGVTQTPRYLIKTRGQQVTLSCSPISGHRSVSWYQQTPGQGLQFLFEYFSETQRNKGNFPGRFSGRQFSNSRSEMNVSTLELGDSALYLCASSLAGGEVNTQYFGPGTRLTVL.

V and J are TRBV7-9 and TRBJ1-1; D remains unclear. The CDR3 covers 11 residues. V was shortened by 4 bases and J by 9 bases, with 9 bases between the two germline ends. The germline V gene encodes CDR1 SEHNR and CDR2 FQNEAQ (reference sequence). The DNA of the CDR3 is TGTGCCAGCAGCTCCGGACTGAAAGCTTTCTTT. Its translation: CASSSGLKAFF.

J is TRBJ1-4 and V is TRBV5-1; D might be TRBD1 (6 bases). The CDR3 loop spans 18 amino acids. The V gene lost 4 bases and the J gene lost 5 bases, with 24 bases spanning the gap. Germline values: CDR1 SGHRS, CDR2 YFSETQ. This CDR3 reads CASSRNGGGGRRNEKLFF. The DNA of the CDR3 is TGCGCCAGCAGCAGGAATGGAGGTGGGGGCCGTCGCAATGAAAAACTGTTTTTT.